The rows below give T cell receptor beta chains drawn from one sample of a study of human T cells and chemical hapten exposure. TCRdb re-analysed the RACE reads in MiXCR, keeping a single row per CDR3 protein. Of about 120,000 distinct CDR3 sequences listed, roughly 12% are singletons. The sequenced sample was whole blood, obtained in connection with sensitization to the hapten diphenylcyclopropenone (DPC). These receptors originate from a woman between 45 and 60 years old with alopecia areata. Some clones in this sample may be carry-over from other donors' samples. The CDR3 runs from the conserved cysteine through the conserved F or W. A D gene is named only where the DNA matches it firmly. Clone size, where shown, is once, few, many, or a class for clones that have expanded.

j_call: TRBJ2-7; clone_size: many; d_call: .; v_call: TRBV12-3/TRBV12-4; cdr3_aa: CASSTQGGNEQYF; cdr3_nt: TGTGCCAGCAGTACCCAGGGAGGTAACGAGCAGTACTTC
j_call: TRBJ2-6; clone_size: few; d_call: .; v_call: TRBV6-5; cdr3_aa: CASSLAYSGANVLTF; cdr3_nt: TGTGCCAGCAGTCTGGCCTACTCTGGGGCCAACGTCCTGACTTTC
j_call: TRBJ1-1; clone_size: .; d_call: .; v_call: TRBV5-5; cdr3_aa: CASSHGQIAEAFF; cdr3_nt: TGTGCCAGCAGCCACGGACAGATCGCTGAAGCTTTCTTT
j_call: TRBJ1-2; clone_size: many; d_call: .; v_call: TRBV18; cdr3_aa: CASSPDRNYGYTF; cdr3_nt: TGTGCCAGCTCACCCGACAGGAACTATGGCTACACCTTC
j_call: TRBJ1-5; clone_size: few; d_call: .; v_call: TRBV9; cdr3_aa: CASSVDGGRNQPQHF; cdr3_nt: TGTGCCAGCAGCGTAGATGGGGGCCGGAATCAGCCCCAGCATTTT
j_call: TRBJ2-7; clone_size: few; d_call: .; v_call: TRBV6-6; cdr3_aa: CASSSLLRSEQYF; cdr3_nt: TGTGCCAGCAGTTCACTATTAAGAAGCGAGCAGTACTTC
j_call: TRBJ2-7; clone_size: few; d_call: .; v_call: TRBV12-3/TRBV12-4; cdr3_aa: CASSPLQRNLYEQYF; cdr3_nt: TGTGCCAGCAGTCCTCTCCAGCGTAATCTCTACGAGCAGTACTTC
j_call: TRBJ1-4; clone_size: few; d_call: TRBD1; v_call: TRBV15; cdr3_aa: CATSRDTQGTEKLFF; cdr3_nt: TGTGCCACCAGCAGAGATACACAGGGGACCGAAAAACTGTTTTTT
j_call: TRBJ2-3; clone_size: .; d_call: TRBD1; v_call: TRBV5-1; cdr3_aa: CASSMGQSSTDTQYF; cdr3_nt: TGCGCCAGCAGCATGGGACAGTCTAGCACAGATACGCAGTATTTT
j_call: TRBJ1-2; clone_size: .; d_call: TRBD1; v_call: TRBV3-1; cdr3_aa: CASSQEGGSHGGYTF; cdr3_nt: TGTGCCAGCAGCCAAGAAGGGGGCAGCCACGGTGGCTACACCTTC
j_call: TRBJ1-1; clone_size: .; d_call: .; v_call: TRBV6-5; cdr3_aa: CASSYMTAEGATEAFF; cdr3_nt: TGTGCCAGCAGTTACATGACAGCAGAAGGGGCCACTGAAGCTTTCTTT
j_call: TRBJ2-3; clone_size: .; d_call: .; v_call: TRBV10-3; cdr3_aa: CAIRRGWARDTDTQYF; cdr3_nt: TGTGCCATCAGGAGGGGCTGGGCCCGAGACACAGATACGCAGTATTTT
j_call: TRBJ1-2; clone_size: .; d_call: TRBD1; v_call: TRBV6-5; cdr3_aa: CASSYSQGQGYGYTF; cdr3_nt: TGTGCCAGCAGTTACTCTCAAGGACAGGGTTACGGCTACACCTTC
j_call: TRBJ2-2; clone_size: few; d_call: TRBD1; v_call: TRBV10-3; cdr3_aa: CAITLERGLGELFF; cdr3_nt: TGTGCCATCACCTTGGAAAGGGGGCTGGGGGAGCTGTTTTTT
j_call: TRBJ2-7; clone_size: few; d_call: TRBD2; v_call: TRBV28; cdr3_aa: CASSPRGSGSSYEQYF; cdr3_nt: TGTGCCAGCAGTCCCCGAGGTAGCGGGAGCTCCTACGAGCAGTACTTC
j_call: TRBJ1-2; clone_size: .; d_call: .; v_call: TRBV20-1; cdr3_aa: CSAGDNYGYTF; cdr3_nt: TGCAGTGCTGGGGACAACTATGGCTACACCTTC
j_call: TRBJ2-3; clone_size: few; d_call: .; v_call: TRBV7-2; cdr3_aa: CASSPTPGTAIPDTQYF; cdr3_nt: TGTGCCAGCAGCCCAACCCCCGGGACGGCTATTCCAGATACGCAGTATTTT
j_call: TRBJ1-2; clone_size: few; d_call: TRBD1; v_call: TRBV24-1; cdr3_aa: CATSEGQGFRNGYTF; cdr3_nt: TGTGCCACCAGTGAGGGACAGGGTTTTCGCAATGGCTACACCTTC
j_call: TRBJ2-5; clone_size: few; d_call: .; v_call: TRBV13; cdr3_aa: CASSLGAEETQYF; cdr3_nt: TGTGCCAGCAGCTTAGGAGCGGAAGAGACCCAGTACTTC
j_call: TRBJ1-6; clone_size: few; d_call: TRBD1; v_call: TRBV20-1; cdr3_aa: CSARTGGAYNSPLHF; cdr3_nt: TGCAGTGCCAGGACAGGGGGCGCCTATAATTCACCCCTCCACTTT
j_call: TRBJ1-1; clone_size: few; d_call: .; v_call: TRBV18; cdr3_aa: CASSPAYRDTNTEAFF; cdr3_nt: TGTGCCAGCTCACCGGCTTACAGGGATACGAACACTGAAGCTTTCTTT
j_call: TRBJ1-3; clone_size: .; d_call: .; v_call: TRBV5-4; cdr3_aa: CASSLPRNSGNTIYF; cdr3_nt: TGTGCCAGCAGCCTGCCACGGAACTCTGGAAACACCATATATTTT
j_call: TRBJ2-4; clone_size: .; d_call: .; v_call: TRBV28; cdr3_aa: CASMTFLDKNIQYF; cdr3_nt: TGTGCCAGCATGACTTTCCTAGACAAAAACATTCAGTACTTC
j_call: TRBJ1-5; clone_size: few; d_call: TRBD1; v_call: TRBV27; cdr3_aa: CASSPMTGNNQPQHF; cdr3_nt: TGTGCCAGCAGTCCTATGACAGGGAACAATCAGCCCCAGCATTTT
j_call: TRBJ2-3; clone_size: .; d_call: TRBD2; v_call: TRBV6-5; cdr3_aa: CASSYFSGGPTDTQYF; cdr3_nt: TGTGCCAGCAGTTACTTTAGCGGGGGGCCCACAGATACGCAGTATTTT
j_call: TRBJ2-7; clone_size: many; d_call: TRBD1; v_call: TRBV20-1; cdr3_aa: CSASMVTGRNEQYF; cdr3_nt: TGCAGTGCTAGTATGGTGACAGGGAGAAACGAGCAGTACTTC
j_call: TRBJ1-6; clone_size: few; d_call: .; v_call: TRBV10-2; cdr3_aa: CASSASMESYNSPLHF; cdr3_nt: TGCGCCAGCAGTGCAAGCATGGAGTCCTATAATTCACCCCTCCACTTT
j_call: TRBJ2-7; clone_size: many; d_call: .; v_call: TRBV28; cdr3_aa: CASVRQTLPYEQYF; cdr3_nt: TGTGCCAGCGTAAGACAGACCCTCCCCTACGAGCAGTACTTC
j_call: TRBJ2-1; clone_size: .; d_call: .; v_call: TRBV7-2; cdr3_aa: CASSQRLGGTCFF; cdr3_nt: TGTGCCAGCAGCCAAAGACTGGGCGGGACGTGTTTCTTC